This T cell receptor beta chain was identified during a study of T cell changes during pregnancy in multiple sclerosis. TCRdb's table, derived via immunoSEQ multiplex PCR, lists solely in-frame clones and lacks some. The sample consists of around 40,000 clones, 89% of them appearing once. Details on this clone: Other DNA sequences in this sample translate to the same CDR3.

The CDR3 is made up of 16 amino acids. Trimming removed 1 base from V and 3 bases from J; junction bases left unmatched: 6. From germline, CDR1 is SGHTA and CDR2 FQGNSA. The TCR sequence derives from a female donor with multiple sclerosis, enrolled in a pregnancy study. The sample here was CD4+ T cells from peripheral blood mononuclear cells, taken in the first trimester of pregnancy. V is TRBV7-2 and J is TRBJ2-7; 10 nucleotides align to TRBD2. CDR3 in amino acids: CASSLEGASGSYEQYF. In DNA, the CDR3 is TGTGCCAGCAGCTTAGAAGGGGCTAGCGGGAGCTACGAGCAGTACTTC.